These 14 T cell receptor beta chains were sequenced from one sample in a study of CD4 T cells in relation to SARS-CoV-2 and coronaviruses. Profiled with immunoSEQ multiplex PCR; TCRdb holds only in-frame clones, not every one. The sample shows approximately 26,000 clones, just under 75% of them seen only once. The unexposed donors gave CD4+ T cells in about 2011-2019, prior to COVID-19. The cells were cultured for around ten days before CD4+ T cells were isolated. Their target antigens are unknown. Sequenced material: CD4+ T cells from PBMCs, cultured in vitro. The receptors were gathered from a human donor in good health.

This clone was counted only a few times. The CDR3 nucleotides read TGTGCCAGCAGCTTAGGGGACTTAGCCGGGTCCTACGAGCAGTACTTC. This gives the protein CASSLGDLAGSYEQYF. The V gene is TRBV7-2, the J gene TRBJ2-7, with D possibly being TRBD2 (6 bases). V lost 1 base and J lost 1, with 14 bases in between. Germline lookup yields CDR1 SGHTA and CDR2 FQGNSA. The CDR3 contains 16 residues.

The V gene is TRBV4-3, the J gene TRBJ2-1; D is unclear. The CDR3 is 17 amino acids. The germline CDR1 and CDR2 sequences are LGHNA and YSLEER. The V end lost 1 base, the J end lost 1 base, and 14 bases lay between the germline ends. CDR3 DNA: TGCGCCAGCAGCCAAGGCTGGAACTCTGGGTCCTACAATGAGCAGTTCTTC. Translation: CASSQGWNSGSYNEQFF.

The chain couples TRBV5-1 to TRBJ1-4; no firm D call. The germline V gene encodes CDR1 SGHRS and CDR2 YFSETQ. V was pared by 4 bases and J by 0 bases, with 13 bases between. The CDR3 covers 16 residues. Here the CDR3 reads CASSPRTQSTNEKLFF. The CDR3 DNA follows: TGCGCCAGCAGCCCAAGGACCCAGTCAACTAATGAAAAACTGTTTTTT.

The chain has TRBV29-1 and TRBJ1-5; TRBD1 agrees at 8 bases. Trimming cost V 4 bases and J 6 bases; bases outside gene matches: 8. The CDR3 has 14 amino acids. The V gene's germline CDR1 is SQVTM and CDR2 ANQGSEA. The CDR3 loop is CSVGEYTGGQPQHF. As DNA, the CDR3 is TGCAGCGTTGGGGAATATACAGGGGGTCAGCCCCAGCATTTT.

This chain uses TRBV6-4 with TRBJ2-4, with unresolved D. The CDR3 runs to 13 residues. Trimming removed 2 bases at V and 4 bases at J, with 6 bases between. Germline lookup yields CDR1 MRHNA and CDR2 SNTAGT. The CDR3 nucleotides read TGTGCCAGCAGTGACACCCAGAAAAACATTCAGTACTTC. This translates into CASSDTQKNIQYF.

The V and J genes are TRBV10-2 and TRBJ2-1; possibly TRBD2 for D (5 bases). The V end was cut by 4 bases, the J end by 9 bases, with 7 bases between. The CDR3 is made up of 11 amino acids. CDR1 and CDR2 (germline): WSHSY, SAAADI. The CDR3 is CASSGGGEQFF. The DNA of the CDR3 is TGCGCCAGCAGTGGTGGAGGTGAGCAGTTCTTC.

The chain employs TRBV19 and TRBJ2-7, with TRBD2 identical over 11 bases. The ends lost 8 bases at V and 4 bases at J; junction bases unmatched: 10. This CDR3 contains 15 residues. Germline-derived CDR1 and CDR2 are LNHDA and SQIVND (reference sequence). Here the CDR3 DNA reads TGTGCCAGTTCAGGTGGGACTAGCGGTTCTTACGAGCAGTACTTC. This gives the protein CASSGGTSGSYEQYF.

V is TRBV7-2 and J is TRBJ2-2; D gene uncertain. V lost 5 bases, J lost 1 base, and 8 bases lay in between. Germline V lookup: CDR1 SGHTA, CDR2 FQGNSA. CDR3 length: 14 residues. CDR3 amino acids: CASSATWNTGELFF. The DNA for the CDR3 is TGTGCCAGCAGCGCAACTTGGAACACCGGGGAGCTGTTTTTT.

CDR3 region: CSAQNRGRDEQFF. The CDR3 DNA follows: TGCAGCGCCCAGAACAGGGGAAGGGATGAGCAGTTCTTC. This rearrangement joins TRBV29-1 to TRBJ2-1; 7 nucleotides align to TRBD1. The CDR3 length is 13 residues. CDR1 and CDR2 (germline): SQVTM, ANQGSEA. Trimming at V came to 7 bases and at J to 8 bases, leaving 11 bases not matched to a gene.

V usage is TRBV5-1 and J usage is TRBJ1-1; the D is unclear. CDR1 and CDR2 from the germline V gene are SGHRS and YFSETQ. This CDR3 has 13 amino acids. Trimming stripped 0 bases from V and 7 bases from J, with 10 bases between. The DNA for the CDR3 is TGCGCCAGCAGCTTGGAGGTACCGAGTGAAGCTTTCTTT. This sequence encodes CASSLEVPSEAFF.

This chain links TRBV15 with TRBJ1-5, with 7 bases lining up with TRBD1. Germline V CDR1 and CDR2: LNHNV, YYDKDF (reference sequence). The CDR3 consists of 16 residues. Trimming at V came to 1 base and at J to 3 bases, leaving 6 bases not matched to a gene. The chain's CDR3 is CATSRAPDRNNQPQHF. The CDR3 DNA sequence: TGTGCCACCAGCAGAGCCCCGGACAGGAACAATCAGCCCCAGCATTTT.

This chain connects TRBV5-1 to TRBJ2-3; D is undetermined. V gave up 0 bases and J gave up 5 bases, with 7 bases separating them. The CDR3 has 13 residues. CDR1 SGHRS and CDR2 YFSETQ come from the germline V gene. Here the CDR3 DNA reads TGCGCCAGCAGCTTGGAATCGGTAGATACGCAGTATTTT. This codes for CASSLESVDTQYF.

The rearrangement joins TRBV18 to TRBJ2-5, with D unresolved. Deletions cut 0 bases from V and 4 bases from J, with 6 bases between. This CDR3 is built from 13 residues. Germline V gives CDR1 KGHSH, CDR2 LQKENI. CDR3 sequence (DNA): TGTGCCAGCTCACCACCGGTCGGAGAGACCCAGTACTTC. Translation: CASSPPVGETQYF.

V and J are TRBV7-9 and TRBJ1-2; no clear D. The germline V gene encodes CDR1 SEHNR and CDR2 FQNEAQ (reference sequence). This CDR3 has 11 residues. Trimming pared 1 base from V and 3 bases from J, leaving 0 bases between. CDR3 nucleotides: TGTGCCAGCAGCTTAGACTATGGCTACACCTTC. Encoded protein: CASSLDYGYTF.